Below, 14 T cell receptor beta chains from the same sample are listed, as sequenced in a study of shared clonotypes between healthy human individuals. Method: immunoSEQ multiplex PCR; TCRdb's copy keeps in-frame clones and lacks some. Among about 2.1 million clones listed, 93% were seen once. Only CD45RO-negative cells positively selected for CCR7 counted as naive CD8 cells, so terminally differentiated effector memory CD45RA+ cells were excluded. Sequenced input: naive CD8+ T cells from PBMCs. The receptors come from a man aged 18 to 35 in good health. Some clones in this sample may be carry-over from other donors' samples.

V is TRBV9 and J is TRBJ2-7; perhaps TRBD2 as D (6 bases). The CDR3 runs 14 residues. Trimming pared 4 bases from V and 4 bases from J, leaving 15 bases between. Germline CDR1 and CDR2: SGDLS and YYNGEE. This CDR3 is CASSPVAVGYEQYF. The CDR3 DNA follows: TGTGCCAGCAGCCCAGTAGCGGTAGGTTACGAGCAGTACTTC.

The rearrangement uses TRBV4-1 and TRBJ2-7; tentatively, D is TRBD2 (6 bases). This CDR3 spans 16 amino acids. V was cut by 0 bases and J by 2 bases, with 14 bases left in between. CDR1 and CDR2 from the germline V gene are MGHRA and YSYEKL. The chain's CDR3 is CASSQDGGGRPYEQYF. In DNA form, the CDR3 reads TGCGCCAGCAGCCAAGATGGCGGAGGGAGACCCTACGAGCAGTACTTC.

CDR3 residues: CATSREMTGHQPQHF. The CDR3 DNA sequence: TGTGCCACCAGCAGAGAAATGACAGGCCATCAGCCCCAGCATTTT. The chain combines TRBV15 with TRBJ1-5; maybe TRBD1 (6 bases). The CDR3 loop spans 15 amino acids. V lost 0 bases, J lost 5 bases, and 11 bases lay in between. Per germline, CDR1 LNHNV and CDR2 YYDKDF (reference sequence).

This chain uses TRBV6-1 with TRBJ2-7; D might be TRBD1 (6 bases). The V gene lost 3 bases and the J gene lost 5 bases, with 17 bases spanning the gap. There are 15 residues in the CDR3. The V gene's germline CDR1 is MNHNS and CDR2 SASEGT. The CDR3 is CASSERTDSPNEQYF. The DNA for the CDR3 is TGTGCCAGCAGTGAGAGAACGGACAGCCCTAACGAGCAGTACTTC.

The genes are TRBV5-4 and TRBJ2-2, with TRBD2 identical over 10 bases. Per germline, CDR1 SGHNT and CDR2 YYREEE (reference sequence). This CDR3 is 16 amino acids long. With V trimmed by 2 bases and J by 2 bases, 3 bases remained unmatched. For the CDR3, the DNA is TGTGCCAGCAGCTTTCTAGCGGGAGAAAACACCGGGGAGCTGTTTTTT. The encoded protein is CASSFLAGENTGELFF.

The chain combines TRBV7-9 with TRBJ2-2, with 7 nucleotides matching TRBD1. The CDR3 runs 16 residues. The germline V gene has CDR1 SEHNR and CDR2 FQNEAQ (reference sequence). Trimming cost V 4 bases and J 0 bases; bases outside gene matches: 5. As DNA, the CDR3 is TGTGCCAGCAGCTCGGGACAGTATACGAACACCGGGGAGCTGTTTTTT. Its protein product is CASSSGQYTNTGELFF.

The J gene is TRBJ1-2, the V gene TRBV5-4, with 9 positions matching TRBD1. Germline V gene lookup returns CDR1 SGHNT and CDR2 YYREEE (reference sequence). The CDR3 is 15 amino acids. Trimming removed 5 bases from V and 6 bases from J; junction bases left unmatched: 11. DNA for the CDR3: TGTGCCAGCAGTTACGGGCCCCGGGACAGGGATGGCTACACCTTC. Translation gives CASSYGPRDRDGYTF.

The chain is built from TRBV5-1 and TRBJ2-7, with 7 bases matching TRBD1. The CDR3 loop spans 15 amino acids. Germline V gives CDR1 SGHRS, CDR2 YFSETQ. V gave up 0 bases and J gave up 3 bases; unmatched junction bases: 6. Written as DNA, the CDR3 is TGCGCCAGCAGCTTGGATAGGGGGCCCCTCTACGAGCAGTACTTC. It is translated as CASSLDRGPLYEQYF. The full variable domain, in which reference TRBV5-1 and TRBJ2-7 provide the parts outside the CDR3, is KAGVTQTPRYLIKTRGQQVTLSCSPISGHRSVSWYQQTPGQGLQFLFEYFSETQRNKGNFPGRFSGRQFSNSRSEMNVSTLELGDSALYLCASSLDRGPLYEQYFGPGTRLTVT.

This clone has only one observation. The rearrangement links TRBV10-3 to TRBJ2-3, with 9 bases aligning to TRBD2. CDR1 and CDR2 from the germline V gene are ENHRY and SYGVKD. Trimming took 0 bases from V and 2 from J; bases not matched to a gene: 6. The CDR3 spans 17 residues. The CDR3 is CAISESTLAGITDTQYF. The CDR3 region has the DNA TGTGCCATCAGTGAGTCGACTCTAGCGGGGATCACAGATACGCAGTATTTT.

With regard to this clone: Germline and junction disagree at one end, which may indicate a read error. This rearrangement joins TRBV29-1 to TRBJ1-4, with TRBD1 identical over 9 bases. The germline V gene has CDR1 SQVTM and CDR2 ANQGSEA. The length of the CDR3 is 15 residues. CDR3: CSVATPGQGNEKLFF. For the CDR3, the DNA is TGCAGCGTAGCGACGCCGGGACAGGGAAATGAAAAGCTGTTTTTT.

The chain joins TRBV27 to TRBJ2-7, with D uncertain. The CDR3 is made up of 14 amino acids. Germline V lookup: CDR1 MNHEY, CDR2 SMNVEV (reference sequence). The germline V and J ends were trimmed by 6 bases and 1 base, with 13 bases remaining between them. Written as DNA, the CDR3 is TGTGCCAGCAGGACCCGGACGGAGTCCTACGAGCAGTACTTC. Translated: CASRTRTESYEQYF.

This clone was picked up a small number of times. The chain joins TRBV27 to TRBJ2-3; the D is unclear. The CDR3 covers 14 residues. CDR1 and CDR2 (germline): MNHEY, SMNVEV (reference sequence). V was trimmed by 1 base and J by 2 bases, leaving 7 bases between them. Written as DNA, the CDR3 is TGTGCCAGCAGTTTATTACCCCCCACAGATACGCAGTATTTT. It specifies CASSLLPPTDTQYF.

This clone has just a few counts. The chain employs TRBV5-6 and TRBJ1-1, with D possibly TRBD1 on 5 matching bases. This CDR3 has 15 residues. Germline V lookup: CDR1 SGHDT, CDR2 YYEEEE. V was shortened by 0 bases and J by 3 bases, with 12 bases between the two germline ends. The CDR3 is CASSLEGYGDTEAFF. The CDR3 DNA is TGTGCCAGCAGCTTGGAGGGGTATGGAGACACTGAAGCTTTCTTT.

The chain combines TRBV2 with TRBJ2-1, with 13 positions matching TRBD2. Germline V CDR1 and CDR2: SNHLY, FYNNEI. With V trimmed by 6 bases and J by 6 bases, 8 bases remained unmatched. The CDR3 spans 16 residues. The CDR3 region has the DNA TGTGCCAGCAGAGTCCCCGGGACTAGCGGGATCAATGAGCAGTTCTTC. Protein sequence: CASRVPGTSGINEQFF.